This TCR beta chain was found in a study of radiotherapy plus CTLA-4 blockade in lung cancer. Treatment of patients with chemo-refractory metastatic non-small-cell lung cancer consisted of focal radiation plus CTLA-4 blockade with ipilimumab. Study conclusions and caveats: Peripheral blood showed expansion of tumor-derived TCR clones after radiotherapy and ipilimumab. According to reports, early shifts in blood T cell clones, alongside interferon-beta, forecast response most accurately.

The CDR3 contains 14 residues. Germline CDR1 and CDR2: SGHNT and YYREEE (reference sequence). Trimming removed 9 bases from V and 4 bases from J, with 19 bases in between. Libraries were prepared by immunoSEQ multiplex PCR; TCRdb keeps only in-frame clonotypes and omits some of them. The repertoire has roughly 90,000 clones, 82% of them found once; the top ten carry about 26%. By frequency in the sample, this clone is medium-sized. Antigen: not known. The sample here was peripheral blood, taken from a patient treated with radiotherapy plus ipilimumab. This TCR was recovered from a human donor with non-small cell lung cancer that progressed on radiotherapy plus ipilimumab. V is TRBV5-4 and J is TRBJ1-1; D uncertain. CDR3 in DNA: TGTGCCACCGGGCTAGAGGGCCAGGCCACTGAAGCTTTCTTT. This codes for CATGLEGQATEAFF.